This T cell receptor (beta chain) stems from a study of blood T cell repertoires in COVID-19. Study as a whole: The origin of the acute and convalescent COVID-19 samples was the United States, Italy and Spain. T cells, B-cell-depleted T cells, or PBMCs supplied cDNA or gDNA.

This clone was seen only a few times. Trimming at V came to 9 bases and at J to 2 bases, leaving 14 bases not matched to a gene. The CDR3 is 17 amino acids. CDR1 is MGHRA and CDR2 is YSYEKL in the germline V gene. In the authors' workflow: From reference gene primer amplification, estimates of nucleated cell counts were derived. Produced via immunoSEQ multiplex PCR; TCRdb's table is partial and in-frame only. The V and J calls and the clone size are those of that table, but D and trimming were determined from the DNA. The sample has over 130,000 clones; 60% to 85% are singletons. Input material: peripheral blood. The chain recombines TRBV4-1 with TRBJ1-4; 8 bases line up with TRBD1. This sequence was found in a woman older than 75 with active or convalescent COVID-19. The CDR3 coding sequence is TGCGCCAGTAAACCGGGACAGGCCATGGGGACTAATGAAAAACTGTTTTTT. As protein: CASKPGQAMGTNEKLFF.